The rows below give T cell receptor beta chains drawn from one sample of a study of cytomegalovirus exposure and HLA in healthy donors. The assay was immunoSEQ multiplex PCR, and TCRdb's table has in-frame clones only and misses some. This sample yields around 280,000 clones, of which around 90% are seen a single time; roughly 2.1% belongs to the top ten. The sequencing input was PBMCs. The receptors derive from a woman younger than 35 in good health and CMV-seronegative. The CDR3 runs from the conserved cysteine through the conserved F or W. D genes are given only for firm matches. A row's size may be missing; if present it is once, few, many or a size class.

J gene: TRBJ2-1; D gene: NA; V gene: TRBV4-1; clone size: NA; CDR3 protein: CASSQGWGRGTYNNEQFF; CDR3 DNA: TGCGCCAGCAGCCAAGGATGGGGCCGGGGGACCTACAACAATGAGCAGTTCTTC
J gene: TRBJ2-7; D gene: NA; V gene: TRBV6-1; clone size: NA; CDR3 protein: CASSGYTEQYF; CDR3 DNA: TGTGCCAGCAGTGGTTACACCGAGCAGTACTTC
J gene: TRBJ1-4; D gene: NA; V gene: TRBV6-5; clone size: NA; CDR3 protein: CASSYFGGAEKLFF; CDR3 DNA: TGTGCCAGCAGCTATTTCGGGGGTGCTGAAAAACTGTTTTTT
J gene: TRBJ2-7; D gene: NA; V gene: TRBV29-1; clone size: NA; CDR3 protein: CSVRQVHEQYF; CDR3 DNA: TGCAGCGTCAGACAGGTCCACGAGCAGTACTTC
J gene: TRBJ2-1; D gene: NA; V gene: TRBV7-3; clone size: NA; CDR3 protein: CASSLSLYNEQFF; CDR3 DNA: TGTGCCAGCAGCTTATCACTGTACAATGAGCAGTTCTTC
J gene: TRBJ2-1; D gene: TRBD1; V gene: TRBV7-2; clone size: NA; CDR3 protein: CASSLRGRAGTGNEQFF; CDR3 DNA: TGTGCCAGCAGCTTAAGGGGACGTGCGGGGACAGGCAATGAGCAGTTCTTC
J gene: TRBJ1-5; D gene: NA; V gene: TRBV18; clone size: NA; CDR3 protein: CASSNTAGQPQHF; CDR3 DNA: TGTGCCAGCTCAAACACGGCGGGACAGCCCCAGCATTTT
J gene: TRBJ1-5; D gene: NA; V gene: TRBV4-2; clone size: NA; CDR3 protein: CASSQESRGRGNQPQHF; CDR3 DNA: TGTGCCAGCAGCCAGGAGTCTCGGGGAAGGGGGAATCAGCCCCAGCATTTT
J gene: TRBJ2-3; D gene: NA; V gene: TRBV18; clone size: NA; CDR3 protein: CASSQMRRGATTDTQYF; CDR3 DNA: TGTGCCAGCTCACAAATGCGCCGGGGGGCAACCACAGATACGCAGTATTTT
J gene: TRBJ1-6; D gene: NA; V gene: TRBV10-3; clone size: NA; CDR3 protein: CAISESKTGYSPLHF; CDR3 DNA: TGTGCCATCAGTGAGTCGAAAACAGGGTATTCACCCCTCCACTTT
J gene: TRBJ2-7; D gene: TRBD1; V gene: TRBV19; clone size: NA; CDR3 protein: CASSTWTTGGGYEQYF; CDR3 DNA: TGTGCCAGTAGTACGTGGACTACAGGGGGCGGCTACGAGCAGTACTTC
J gene: TRBJ1-6; D gene: NA; V gene: TRBV4-1; clone size: NA; CDR3 protein: CASSPEKRRVGSPLHF; CDR3 DNA: TGCGCCAGCAGCCCCGAGAAGCGCAGGGTAGGCTCACCCCTCCACTTT
J gene: TRBJ1-1; D gene: NA; V gene: TRBV6-6; clone size: NA; CDR3 protein: CASTRGTEAFF; CDR3 DNA: TGTGCCAGCACGAGAGGGACTGAAGCTTTCTTT
J gene: TRBJ1-5; D gene: NA; V gene: TRBV6-4; clone size: once; CDR3 protein: CASKRRRSNQPQHF; CDR3 DNA: TGTGCCAGCAAAAGGAGGCGTAGCAATCAGCCCCAGCATTTT
J gene: TRBJ2-5; D gene: TRBD2; V gene: TRBV5-8; clone size: NA; CDR3 protein: CASSLGDYPEETQYF; CDR3 DNA: TGTGCCAGCAGCTTGGGGGACTACCCCGAAGAGACCCAGTACTTC
J gene: TRBJ1-6; D gene: NA; V gene: TRBV18; clone size: NA; CDR3 protein: CASSPVGSKSNSPLHF; CDR3 DNA: TGTGCCAGCTCACCCGTCGGTTCGAAATCTAATTCACCCCTCCACTTT
J gene: TRBJ1-2; D gene: NA; V gene: TRBV2; clone size: NA; CDR3 protein: CASIDGGLGYGYTF; CDR3 DNA: TGTGCCAGCATCGACGGGGGATTAGGCTATGGCTACACCTTC
J gene: TRBJ2-7; D gene: TRBD1; V gene: TRBV2; clone size: NA; CDR3 protein: CASVGQGAFYEQYF; CDR3 DNA: TGTGCCAGCGTCGGACAGGGGGCTTTCTACGAGCAGTACTTC
J gene: TRBJ2-1; D gene: TRBD2; V gene: TRBV10-2; clone size: once; CDR3 protein: CASRDSGASYNEQFF; CDR3 DNA: TGCGCCAGCAGAGATAGCGGGGCATCCTACAATGAGCAGTTCTTC
J gene: TRBJ2-3; D gene: TRBD2; V gene: TRBV7-6; clone size: NA; CDR3 protein: CASSLAGGDTDTQYF; CDR3 DNA: TGTGCCAGCAGCCTAGCGGGGGGGGACACAGATACGCAGTATTTT
J gene: TRBJ1-1; D gene: NA; V gene: TRBV5-5; clone size: NA; CDR3 protein: CASSTGVPRAFF; CDR3 DNA: TGTGCCAGCAGTACAGGAGTCCCTAGAGCTTTCTTT
J gene: TRBJ1-4; D gene: TRBD1; V gene: TRBV7-9; clone size: NA; CDR3 protein: CSSSGTGTVVGKLFF; CDR3 DNA: TGTTCCAGCAGCGGGACCGGGACAGTGGTGGGAAAACTGTTTTTT
J gene: TRBJ1-2; D gene: TRBD1; V gene: TRBV5-1; clone size: NA; CDR3 protein: CASSLMGGQSLGYTF; CDR3 DNA: TGCGCCAGCAGCTTGATGGGGGGACAGTCGCTCGGCTACACCTTC
J gene: TRBJ1-1; D gene: NA; V gene: TRBV6-5; clone size: NA; CDR3 protein: CASSAGANTEAFF; CDR3 DNA: TGTGCCAGCAGCGCAGGGGCGAACACTGAAGCTTTCTTT
J gene: TRBJ2-7; D gene: NA; V gene: TRBV10-2; clone size: NA; CDR3 protein: CASSGGDSYEQYF; CDR3 DNA: TGCGCCAGCTCTGGTGGAGATTCCTACGAGCAGTACTTC
J gene: TRBJ1-2; D gene: TRBD1; V gene: TRBV19; clone size: NA; CDR3 protein: CASRTDRTHYGYTF; CDR3 DNA: TGTGCCAGTAGGACGGACAGGACCCACTATGGCTACACCTTC
J gene: TRBJ2-1; D gene: NA; V gene: TRBV6-4; clone size: NA; CDR3 protein: CASSDSLYGRASTLSGEQFF; CDR3 DNA: TGTGCCAGCAGTGACTCTTTGTACGGACGGGCTAGCACCCTTTCGGGGGAGCAGTTCTTC
J gene: TRBJ1-2; D gene: NA; V gene: TRBV5-1; clone size: NA; CDR3 protein: CASSLNNYGYTF; CDR3 DNA: TGCGCCAGCAGCCTTAATAACTATGGCTACACCTTC
J gene: TRBJ2-4; D gene: NA; V gene: TRBV5-6; clone size: NA; CDR3 protein: CASSFGKGNIQYF; CDR3 DNA: TGTGCCAGCAGCTTCGGGAAGGGTAACATTCAGTACTTC
J gene: TRBJ1-1; D gene: NA; V gene: TRBV6-5; clone size: NA; CDR3 protein: CASSYSGGRTTEAFF; CDR3 DNA: TGTGCCAGCAGTTACTCGGGGGGAAGAACCACTGAAGCTTTCTTT
J gene: TRBJ2-3; D gene: TRBD2; V gene: TRBV27; clone size: NA; CDR3 protein: CASSSLIGLAGVRGSTDTQYF; CDR3 DNA: TGTGCCAGCAGTTCCCTAATTGGACTAGCGGGGGTTAGGGGAAGTACAGATACGCAGTATTTT